A selection of T cell receptor beta chains follows, all from one sample in a study of T cells in Graves' hyperthyroidism and ophthalmopathy. TCRdb analysed the multiplex PCR reads with MiXCR anew, one entry per CDR3 protein. The sample holds fewer than 650,000 distinct CDR3 sequences; roughly 14% are singletons and the top ten take roughly 5.5%. The sequenced material came from blood. These receptor sequences come from a woman in her 30s with Graves' hyperthyroidism that later progressed to Graves' ophthalmopathy. CDR3s include the opening cysteine and the closing phenylalanine or tryptophan. D genes are given only for firm matches. Clone size is shown for a subset of rows, as once, few, many or a class of expanded clone.

abundance: few
j_gene: TRBJ2-3
v_gene: TRBV9
d_gene: NA
CDR3nt: TGTGCCAGCAGCGTAGGCTGGAGCACAGATACGCAGTATTTT
CDR3aa: CASSVGWSTDTQYF

abundance: many
j_gene: TRBJ1-2
v_gene: TRBV7-2
d_gene: TRBD1
CDR3nt: TGTGCCAGCACCCCCGACAGGGGGATTCGTGGCTACACCTTC
CDR3aa: CASTPDRGIRGYTF

abundance: few
j_gene: TRBJ1-5
v_gene: TRBV10-3
d_gene: NA
CDR3nt: TGTGCCATCAGTGAGTCGGCGCAGGGCTATCAGCCCCAGCATTTT
CDR3aa: CAISESAQGYQPQHF

abundance: NA
j_gene: TRBJ2-1
v_gene: TRBV6-5
d_gene: NA
CDR3nt: TGTGCCAGCAGTTACTCCACGGATTACAATGAGCAGTTCTTC
CDR3aa: CASSYSTDYNEQFF

abundance: NA
j_gene: TRBJ2-2
v_gene: TRBV24-1
d_gene: NA
CDR3nt: TGTGTCACCAGTGAAATCAGGGCCGGGGAGCTGTTTTTT
CDR3aa: CVTSEIRAGELFF

abundance: many
j_gene: TRBJ1-1
v_gene: TRBV28
d_gene: NA
CDR3nt: TGTGCCAGCAGCGATCAGATCACTGAAGCTTTCTTT
CDR3aa: CASSDQITEAFF

abundance: many
j_gene: TRBJ2-7
v_gene: TRBV28
d_gene: TRBD2
CDR3nt: TGTGCCAGCAGTCCCCGACCGGGGGGGTACGAGCAGTACTTC
CDR3aa: CASSPRPGGYEQYF

abundance: few
j_gene: TRBJ2-7
v_gene: TRBV7-9
d_gene: NA
CDR3nt: TGTGCCAGCAGCTCCCCGACCGAGGGTAGGCATCCGGGCGAGCAGTACTTC
CDR3aa: CASSSPTEGRHPGEQYF

abundance: many
j_gene: TRBJ2-7
v_gene: TRBV29-1
d_gene: TRBD2
CDR3nt: TGCAGCGTCCTACTAGCGGGAGGGTATGAGCAGTACTTC
CDR3aa: CSVLLAGGYEQYF

abundance: many
j_gene: TRBJ2-5
v_gene: TRBV20-1
d_gene: NA
CDR3nt: TGCAGTGCTAGAGATCGTGGGGGGTCGGAAGAGACCCAGTACTTC
CDR3aa: CSARDRGGSEETQYF

abundance: few
j_gene: TRBJ1-5
v_gene: TRBV19
d_gene: TRBD1
CDR3nt: TGTGCCAGTAGTCAGAAACAGGGGTCGGTCCAGCATTTT
CDR3aa: CASSQKQGSVQHF

abundance: many
j_gene: TRBJ2-1
v_gene: TRBV3-1
d_gene: NA
CDR3nt: TGTGCCAGCAGCCAAGGGCAGGGGGGGCAGTTCTTC
CDR3aa: CASSQGQGGQFF

abundance: many
j_gene: TRBJ2-7
v_gene: TRBV20-1
d_gene: NA
CDR3nt: TGCAGTGCTCCGAGACGGGGGACACCCTCCTACGAGCAGTACTTC
CDR3aa: CSAPRRGTPSYEQYF

abundance: few
j_gene: TRBJ2-5
v_gene: TRBV6-2/TRBV6-3
d_gene: NA
CDR3nt: TGTGCCAGCAGTTACTCGAATCGGCGGCTACAGTACTTC
CDR3aa: CASSYSNRRLQYF

abundance: many
j_gene: TRBJ1-6
v_gene: TRBV30
d_gene: NA
CDR3nt: TGTGCCTGGAGTGCGGTTGAGAGGTCACCCCTCCACTTT
CDR3aa: CAWSAVERSPLHF

abundance: NA
j_gene: TRBJ2-3
v_gene: TRBV9
d_gene: NA
CDR3nt: TGTGCCAGCAGCGTAGTTCCCCTAACGGGGGCAGATACGCAGTATTTT
CDR3aa: CASSVVPLTGADTQYF

abundance: many
j_gene: TRBJ2-1
v_gene: TRBV9
d_gene: TRBD2
CDR3nt: TGTGCCAGCAGCGTAAGCGGGATCAGCTACAATGAGCAGTTCTTC
CDR3aa: CASSVSGISYNEQFF

abundance: NA
j_gene: TRBJ2-3
v_gene: TRBV7-2
d_gene: NA
CDR3nt: TGTGCCAGCAGCCCCCGGGGCTATTCGAGCACAGATACGCAGTATTTT
CDR3aa: CASSPRGYSSTDTQYF

abundance: many
j_gene: TRBJ1-6
v_gene: TRBV28
d_gene: NA
CDR3nt: TGTGCCAGCAGTCCCCCGGCTGAGGATTCACCCCTCCACTTT
CDR3aa: CASSPPAEDSPLHF

abundance: NA
j_gene: TRBJ2-2
v_gene: TRBV24-1
d_gene: NA
CDR3nt: TGTGCCACCAGTGATTTCCGGGACTCCCGCACTGCCGGGGAGCTGTTTTTT
CDR3aa: CATSDFRDSRTAGELFF

abundance: few
j_gene: TRBJ2-3
v_gene: TRBV6-2/TRBV6-3
d_gene: TRBD2
CDR3nt: TGTGCCAGCAGTCCCGGGACTAGCGATGCAGATACGCAGTATTTT
CDR3aa: CASSPGTSDADTQYF

abundance: few
j_gene: TRBJ2-5
v_gene: TRBV19
d_gene: TRBD2
CDR3nt: TGTGCCAGTAGTAACCTGGGGCTAGCGGAAGAGACCCAGTACTTC
CDR3aa: CASSNLGLAEETQYF

abundance: NA
j_gene: TRBJ2-1
v_gene: TRBV10-3
d_gene: NA
CDR3nt: TGTGCCACCGGAGGGGCACACAATGAGCAGTTCTTC
CDR3aa: CATGGAHNEQFF

abundance: few
j_gene: TRBJ1-1
v_gene: TRBV7-9
d_gene: NA
CDR3nt: TGTGCCAGCAAACCGACAGGGAACACTGAAGCTTTCTTT
CDR3aa: CASKPTGNTEAFF

abundance: many
j_gene: TRBJ2-2
v_gene: TRBV19
d_gene: TRBD1
CDR3nt: TGTGCCAGTAGTATCCGACAGGGCGGGGAGCTGTTTTTT
CDR3aa: CASSIRQGGELFF

abundance: many
j_gene: TRBJ2-7
v_gene: TRBV18
d_gene: NA
CDR3nt: TGTGCCAGCTCACCACCAGAAGGATGGGGTTACGAGCAGTACTTC
CDR3aa: CASSPPEGWGYEQYF

abundance: NA
j_gene: TRBJ2-6
v_gene: TRBV5-5
d_gene: NA
CDR3nt: TGTGCCAGCAGCTTTACAAGCTCTGGGGCCAACGTCCTGACTTTC
CDR3aa: CASSFTSSGANVLTF

abundance: many
j_gene: TRBJ1-5
v_gene: TRBV19
d_gene: TRBD1
CDR3nt: TGTGCCACCCGACCGGGACAGGGTGGAAGAGGTCAGCCCCAGCATTTT
CDR3aa: CATRPGQGGRGQPQHF

abundance: NA
j_gene: TRBJ2-7
v_gene: TRBV6-1
d_gene: NA
CDR3nt: TGTGCCAGCAGTCCCGCGTGTTGGCGGCGCTCCTACGAGCAGTACTTC
CDR3aa: CASSPACWRRSYEQYF

abundance: NA
j_gene: TRBJ2-7
v_gene: TRBV3-1
d_gene: NA
CDR3nt: TGTGCCAGCAGCCAAGGGACCGCCCTCATCTACGAGCAGTACTTC
CDR3aa: CASSQGTALIYEQYF

abundance: NA
j_gene: TRBJ2-2
v_gene: TRBV5-4
d_gene: TRBD2
CDR3nt: TGTGCCAGCAGCCGAGGCGGGAGGGCCAACACCGGGGAGCTGTTTTTT
CDR3aa: CASSRGGRANTGELFF

abundance: NA
j_gene: TRBJ2-7
v_gene: TRBV28
d_gene: NA
CDR3nt: TGTGCCAGCACCACCCTACAGGGAGGGGACTACGAGCAGTACTTC
CDR3aa: CASTTLQGGDYEQYF

abundance: many
j_gene: TRBJ2-3
v_gene: TRBV2
d_gene: NA
CDR3nt: TGTGCCAGCAGTTCTCTAGCGACCCAAAGCACAGATACGCAGTATTTT
CDR3aa: CASSSLATQSTDTQYF

abundance: many
j_gene: TRBJ1-2
v_gene: TRBV7-9
d_gene: NA
CDR3nt: TGTGCCAGCAGCTATGGGGCGGACCTAGCCTATGGCTACACCTTC
CDR3aa: CASSYGADLAYGYTF

abundance: few
j_gene: TRBJ2-3
v_gene: TRBV20-1
d_gene: TRBD2
CDR3nt: TGCAGTGCTAGAGTAGGCGGGAGGGCAGAAAATACGCAGTATTTT
CDR3aa: CSARVGGRAENTQYF

abundance: few
j_gene: TRBJ2-1
v_gene: TRBV14
d_gene: TRBD2
CDR3nt: TGTGCCAGCAGCCAACTCCTAGCGGGAGGTCCGTTCTTC
CDR3aa: CASSQLLAGGPFF

abundance: many
j_gene: TRBJ1-1
v_gene: TRBV10-3
d_gene: NA
CDR3nt: TGTGCCATCAGTGAGTCTGGGGGGCTAGGAGCTTTCTTT
CDR3aa: CAISESGGLGAFF

abundance: many
j_gene: TRBJ1-1
v_gene: TRBV6-1
d_gene: NA
CDR3nt: TGTGCCAGCAGTGAACGGGGGGCTGACACTGAAGCTTTCTTT
CDR3aa: CASSERGADTEAFF

abundance: many
j_gene: TRBJ1-4
v_gene: TRBV30
d_gene: NA
CDR3nt: TGTGCCTGGAGCGCAGGCAGCGGGGGAACTAATGAAAAACTGTTTTTT
CDR3aa: CAWSAGSGGTNEKLFF

abundance: many
j_gene: TRBJ2-1
v_gene: TRBV24-1
d_gene: NA
CDR3nt: TGTGCCACCAGGCAAGAGGGACTTCCGAGCTCCTACAATGAGCAGTTCTTC
CDR3aa: CATRQEGLPSSYNEQFF

abundance: many
j_gene: TRBJ2-3
v_gene: TRBV12-3/TRBV12-4
d_gene: NA
CDR3nt: TGTGCCAGCAGTTTTGATGGCGCAGATACGCAGTATTTT
CDR3aa: CASSFDGADTQYF

abundance: many
j_gene: TRBJ1-6
v_gene: TRBV12-3/TRBV12-4
d_gene: TRBD1
CDR3nt: TGTGCCAGCAGCCCCTCCGACAGGGGGCTCGATTCACCCCTCCACTTT
CDR3aa: CASSPSDRGLDSPLHF

abundance: many
j_gene: TRBJ2-5
v_gene: TRBV2
d_gene: TRBD1
CDR3nt: TGTGCCATCTCACCCGGGACAGGGGTTTCAGAGGAGACCCAGTACTTC
CDR3aa: CAISPGTGVSEETQYF

abundance: few
j_gene: TRBJ2-1
v_gene: TRBV20-1
d_gene: NA
CDR3nt: TGCAGTGCTAGCCCGAGCGCAAACAATGAGCAGTTCTTC
CDR3aa: CSASPSANNEQFF

abundance: few
j_gene: TRBJ1-3
v_gene: TRBV3-1
d_gene: NA
CDR3nt: TGTGCCAGCAGCCAAGACCGAACGTACTCTGGAAACACCATATATTTT
CDR3aa: CASSQDRTYSGNTIYF

abundance: many
j_gene: TRBJ1-3
v_gene: TRBV5-1
d_gene: NA
CDR3nt: TGCGCCAGCAGCGCCATCCGGGACGGGGGTTCGGGAAACACCATATATTTT
CDR3aa: CASSAIRDGGSGNTIYF

abundance: NA
j_gene: TRBJ2-2
v_gene: TRBV7-8
d_gene: TRBD1
CDR3nt: TGTGCCAGCACGACAGGGGCAAAAAACACCGGGGAGCTGTTTTTT
CDR3aa: CASTTGAKNTGELFF

abundance: many
j_gene: TRBJ2-1
v_gene: TRBV12-3/TRBV12-4
d_gene: TRBD2
CDR3nt: TGTGCCAGCAGTTCCGGCTCCCAGTACGGGACTAGCGGGGCCTCCTACAATGAGCAGTTCTTC
CDR3aa: CASSSGSQYGTSGASYNEQFF

abundance: many
j_gene: TRBJ2-1
v_gene: TRBV27
d_gene: NA
CDR3nt: TGTGCCAGCAGTTTATTGCCTCTCAGCTCCTACAATGAGCAGTTCTTC
CDR3aa: CASSLLPLSSYNEQFF

abundance: many
j_gene: TRBJ2-1
v_gene: TRBV18
d_gene: NA
CDR3nt: TGTGCCAGCTCACCACCAGGGAACAATGAGCAGTTCTTC
CDR3aa: CASSPPGNNEQFF

abundance: few
j_gene: TRBJ2-1
v_gene: TRBV7-2
d_gene: NA
CDR3nt: TGTGCCAGCAGCCAATCATTTCTAGCGTCGAAAAGTGAGCAGTTCTTC
CDR3aa: CASSQSFLASKSEQFF

abundance: NA
j_gene: TRBJ1-4
v_gene: TRBV28
d_gene: NA
CDR3nt: TGTGCCAGCAAGACCAATGAAAAACTGTTTTTT
CDR3aa: CASKTNEKLFF

abundance: few
j_gene: TRBJ1-1
v_gene: TRBV18
d_gene: NA
CDR3nt: TGTGCCAGCTCACCTCGTGGGGGAGGGAACACTGAAGCTTTCTTT
CDR3aa: CASSPRGGGNTEAFF